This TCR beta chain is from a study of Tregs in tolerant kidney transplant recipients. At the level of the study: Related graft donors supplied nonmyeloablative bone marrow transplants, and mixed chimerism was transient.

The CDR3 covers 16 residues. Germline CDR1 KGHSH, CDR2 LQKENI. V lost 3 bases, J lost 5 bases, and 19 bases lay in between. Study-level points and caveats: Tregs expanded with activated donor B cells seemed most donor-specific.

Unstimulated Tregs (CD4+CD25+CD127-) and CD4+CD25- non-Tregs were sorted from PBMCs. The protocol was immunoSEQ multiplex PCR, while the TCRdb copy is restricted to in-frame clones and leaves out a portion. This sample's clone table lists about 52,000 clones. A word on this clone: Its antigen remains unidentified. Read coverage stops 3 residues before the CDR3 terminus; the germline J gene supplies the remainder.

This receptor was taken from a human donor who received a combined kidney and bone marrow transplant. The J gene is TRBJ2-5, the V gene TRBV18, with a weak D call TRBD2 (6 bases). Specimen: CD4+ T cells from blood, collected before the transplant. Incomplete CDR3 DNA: TGTGCCAGCTCACCCGTAGCGGTTTCGATCTCGGAGACC. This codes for CASSPVAVSISET. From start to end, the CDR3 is CASSPVAVSISETQYF.